This T cell receptor beta chain was obtained from a study of vaccination effects on CD4 cells after COVID-19. Study at large: Samples were taken post-vaccine, and their median timing was 72 days after the second dose. Study-wide points: The study enrolled few convalescent patients and sampled no early post-infection timepoints.

Remarks on this clone: What it recognizes is unknown.

Using immunoSEQ multiplex PCR, the repertoire was profiled, and TCRdb retains in-frame clones only, with some absent. Counted here are fewer than 55,000 clones, roughly two thirds occurring once; the ten biggest clones make up 6.5% to 8.5%. When ten to eleven days of culture had elapsed, CD4+ T cells were isolated. Two doses of either BNT162b2 or mRNA-1273 were given to each participant. The vaccine recipients had no prior SARS-CoV-2 infection, with negative nucleocapsid antibodies. A half-volume exchange with IL-2 medium occurred on days 3 and 7. The CDR3 totals 15 residues. The germline V gene encodes CDR1 SGHVS and CDR2 FQNEAQ. V was pared by 4 bases and J by 4 bases, with 17 bases between.

Sequencing used CD4+ T cells from PBMCs cultured without peptide, obtained after COVID-19 vaccination. This chain uses TRBV7-8 with TRBJ2-7, with a possible D match to TRBD2 (7 bases). This TCR came from a human donor who received a COVID-19 vaccine. CDR3 amino acids: CASSSRGGLQYEQYF. Here the CDR3 DNA reads TGTGCCAGCAGCTCAAGGGGGGGGCTACAATACGAGCAGTACTTC. The variable domain in full, completed from reference TRBV7-8 and TRBJ2-7, reads GAGVSQSPRYKVAKRGQDVALRCDPISGHVSLFWYQQALGQGPEFLTYFQNEAQLDKSGLPSDRFFAERPEGSVSTLKIQRTQQEDSAVYLCASSSRGGLQYEQYFGPGTRLTVT.